The 20 T cell receptor beta chains below were found in one sample sequenced in a study of T cell clonality in common variable immunodeficiency. Study-level points and caveats: In common variable immunodeficiency, TCR beta chains reportedly carried fewer deletions and N-nucleotide insertions.

Here immunoSEQ multiplex PCR was the method, and the copy in TCRdb shows in-frame clones only, minus some. This sample has approximately 15,000 clones, each found more than once. No antigen is known for these receptors. Sequencing input: peripheral blood mononuclear cells. These TCRs come from a human donor with common variable immunodeficiency.

In its sample, this clone was seen a few times. The DNA ends 3 residues before the CDR3 does, and the rest of the CDR3 is filled in from the germline J gene. Other DNA sequences from this sample encode an identical CDR3 as well. The gene calls are TRBV19 and TRBJ1-1, with 7 nucleotides matching TRBD1. CDR1 and CDR2 (germline): LNHDA, SQIVND (reference sequence). Trimming cost V 8 bases and J 0 bases; bases outside gene matches: 6. The length of the CDR3 is 14 residues. The CDR3 sequence: CASSRGSLNTEAFF. The DNA read from the CDR3 is TGTGCCAGTTCCAGGGGGAGTTTGAACACTGAA.

There are a few counts of this clone. The CDR3 goes on 3 residues after the read ends, and that part is filled in from the germline J gene. This chain links TRBV7-8 with TRBJ1-2; maybe TRBD1 (5 bases). Germline V gives CDR1 SGHVS, CDR2 FQNEAQ. CDR3 size: 15 residues. V dropped 5 bases and J dropped 3 bases, with 16 bases sitting between them. The part of the CDR3 DNA that was read is TGTGCCAGCAGCGTAGACGGTCAGGGTGACTATGGC. Residues: CASSVDGQGDYG. The entire CDR3 protein reads CASSVDGQGDYGYTF.

In this sample, this clone is medium-sized. The sequenced fragment ends 3 residues before the CDR3 boundary, so the rest is inferred from the germline J gene. The chain couples TRBV12-3 or TRBV12-4 to TRBJ2-2, with 8 bases that match TRBD1. V lost 1 base, J lost 3 bases, and 1 base stayed unmatched. The CDR3 consists of 15 residues. The sequenced part of the CDR3 DNA is TGTGCCAGCAGTTTAGGGACAGGGTACACCGGGGAG. Its translation: CASSLGTGYTGE. The entire CDR3 protein is CASSLGTGYTGELFF.

This clone was detected a few times. The read is 3 residues too short to cover the CDR3 end, so that end is filled in from the germline J gene. This chain uses TRBV18 with TRBJ2-5; perhaps TRBD1 as D (5 bases). The V gene lost 3 bases and the J gene lost 5 bases, with 10 bases spanning the gap. CDR3 size: 13 residues. Per the germline V gene, CDR1 is KGHSH and CDR2 is LQKENI. CDR3 bases read: TGTGCCAGCTCACCGCAGGGTCGGGAGACC. Translating it yields CASSPQGRET. From start to end, the CDR3 is CASSPQGRETQYF.

As to this clone: The read terminates 3 residues ahead of where the CDR3 ends, so the germline J gene completes it. The J gene is TRBJ1-2, the V gene TRBV18; a weak D match, TRBD1 (5 bases). The V end lost 0 bases, the J end lost 2 bases, and 10 bases lay between the germline ends. Germline CDR1 and CDR2: KGHSH and LQKENI. The CDR3 is 15 amino acids. The CDR3 bases that were read are TGTGCCAGCTCACCACCGGGACTCGCGAACTATGGC. This codes for CASSPPGLANYG. In full, the CDR3 reads CASSPPGLANYGYTF.

This clone came up a few times. The observed sequence ends 3 residues before the CDR3 terminus, with the missing tail filled in from the germline J gene. The V gene is TRBV18, the J gene TRBJ2-7, with 8 bases matching TRBD1. The CDR3 is 15 amino acids. Losses at the gene ends were 0 bases for V and 3 bases for J; bases not matched to a gene: 4. Germline CDR1 is KGHSH and CDR2 is LQKENI. The DNA read from the CDR3 is TGTGCCAGCTCACCACCGTCCGGACAGGGCTACGAG. Its translation is CASSPPSGQGYE. The entire CDR3 is CASSPPSGQGYEQYF.

This clone has only a few counts. The observed sequence ends 3 residues before the CDR3 terminus, with the missing tail filled in from the germline J gene. This chain joins TRBV18 and TRBJ2-5; the match to TRBD1 covers 8 bases. The V and J ends lost 4 bases and 5 bases, in that order; junction bases with no gene match: 6. The CDR3 has 14 amino acids. The germline V gene encodes CDR1 KGHSH and CDR2 LQKENI. The CDR3 DNA, read in part, is TGTGCCAGCTCACTAAGACAGGGGTTTGAGACC. This encodes CASSLRQGFET. From start to end, the CDR3 is CASSLRQGFETQYF. Full variable domain (remainder filled in from reference TRBV18 and TRBJ2-5): NAGVMQNPRHLVRRRGQEARLRCSPMKGHSHVYWYRQLPEEGLKFMVYLQKENIIDESGMPKERFSAEFPKEGPSILRIQQVVRGDSAAYFCASSLRQGFETQYFGPGTRLLVL.

This clone appeared a few times. The missing CDR3 end, 3 residues past where the read stops, is filled in from the germline J gene. V gene TRBV7-8 combines with J gene TRBJ1-2; D is unresolved. The V gene's germline CDR1 is SGHVS and CDR2 FQNEAQ. The CDR3 has 14 amino acids. The DNA read from the CDR3 is TGTGCCAGCAGCTTAGGGATGAGGGTAGGCGGC. Encoded protein: CASSLGMRVGG. The whole CDR3 reads CASSLGMRVGGYTF.

This clone was seen only a few times. The CDR3 end lies 3 residues beyond the end of the read and is filled in from the germline J gene. V and J are TRBV7-2 and TRBJ2-1; TRBD2 agrees at 8 bases. CDR1 is SGHTA, CDR2 FQGNSA, per germline. V lost 3 bases to trimming and J lost 3 bases; unmatched junction nucleotides: 4. The CDR3 sequence is 15 residues long. This CDR3 is CASSFPSGRYNEQFF. CDR3 bases read: TGTGCCAGCAGCTTCCCTAGCGGGCGCTACAATGAG.

At least ten counts were recorded for this clone. Coverage ceases 3 residues before the CDR3 finishes, and the germline J gene fills in the end. The chain carries TRBV10-1 and TRBJ1-1, with D tentatively TRBD1 (6 bases). Germline loops: CDR1 WNHNN, CDR2 SYGVQD (reference sequence). The CDR3 has 14 amino acids. Trimming stripped 2 bases from V and 5 bases from J, with 12 bases between. The CDR3 here is CASSEASGTTEAFF. The part of the CDR3 DNA that was read is TGCGCCAGCAGTGAGGCTTCCGGGACAACTGAA.

In regard to this clone: The read gets to within 3 residues of the CDR3 end, and the germline J gene fills in the rest. The chain recombines TRBV7-2 with TRBJ1-1, with a tentative D call TRBD1 (6 bases). The V end was cut by 0 bases, the J end by 5 bases, with 10 bases between. The CDR3 has 14 residues. Looked up from germline, CDR1 is SGHTA and CDR2 is FQGNSA. The sequenced CDR3 bases are TGTGCCAGCAGCTTAGCCCCAGGGGCTACTGAA. Translating gives CASSLAPGATE. The CDR3, in full, reads CASSLAPGATEAFF.

This clone was recorded at least ten times. The read stops 3 residues short of the end of the CDR3; the missing end is completed from the germline J gene. The rearrangement uses TRBV5-1 and TRBJ2-4; the match to TRBD1 covers 10 bases. Germline V CDR1 and CDR2: SGHRS, YFSETQ. After removal of 0 bases from V and 6 bases from J, the junction contained 3 bases not matched to a gene. The CDR3 loop spans 15 amino acids. Here the CDR3 reads CASSLGQGARNIQYF. The CDR3 DNA, read in part, is TGCGCCAGCAGCTTGGGACAGGGGGCTAGAAACATT.

A note on this clone: The CDR3 goes on 3 residues after the read ends, and that part is filled in from the germline J gene. The V call is TRBV19, the J call TRBJ2-3, with 8 bases aligning to TRBD2. This CDR3 has 14 amino acids. CDR1 and CDR2 from the germline V gene are LNHDA and SQIVND (reference sequence). Trimming at V came to 6 bases and at J to 1 base, leaving 3 bases not matched to a gene. The chain's CDR3 is CASRTSVRTDTQYF. CDR3 bases read: TGTGCCAGTAGGACTAGCGTTCGCACAGATACG.

This clone has only a few counts. Sequencing ends 3 residues short of the CDR3 end; the germline J gene provides the rest. This rearrangement joins TRBV7-2 to TRBJ1-2; the D is unclear. Looked up from germline, CDR1 is SGHTA and CDR2 is FQGNSA. Trimming left V 1 base short and J 7 bases short, with 16 bases between. CDR3 length equals 15 residues. The CDR3: CASSLGVTALRGYTF. CDR3 bases read: TGTGCCAGCAGCTTAGGGGTCACAGCCCTGCGTGGC.

Worth noting for this clone: Read data end 3 residues before the CDR3 end; the end is taken from the germline J gene. V gene TRBV7-9 combines with J gene TRBJ2-1; no clear D gene. Germline assignment: CDR1 SEHNR and CDR2 FQNEAQ (reference sequence). V lost 1 base and J lost 7, with 14 bases in between. The CDR3 totals 15 residues. The chain's CDR3 is CASSLVLTHGNEQFF. The CDR3 DNA, read in part, is TGTGCCAGCAGCTTAGTACTAACCCATGGGAATGAG.

Worth noting for this clone: The observed sequence ends 3 residues before the CDR3 terminus, with the missing tail filled in from the germline J gene. The V gene is TRBV19, the J gene TRBJ1-5, with 9 bases that match TRBD1. This CDR3 is 14 amino acids long. In germline, CDR1 is LNHDA, CDR2 SQIVND (reference sequence). CDR3 DNA, as far as it was read: TGTGCCAGTAATAAGGGACAGGGCGCAGGACCC. This codes for CASNKGQGAGP. The full CDR3 protein reads CASNKGQGAGPQHF.

Concerning this clone: The read comes to an end 3 residues before the CDR3 does, leaving the germline J gene to fill in the end. This rearrangement joins TRBV2 to TRBJ2-7; D may be TRBD1 (5 bases). Germline V lookup: CDR1 SNHLY, CDR2 FYNNEI. Trimming pared 6 bases from V and 0 bases from J, leaving 6 bases between. This CDR3 is 12 amino acids long. CDR3 residues: CASRDISYEQYF. Partial CDR3 DNA: TGTGCCAGCAGGGACATCTCCTACGAG.

This clone was seen a few times. Coverage ceases 3 residues before the CDR3 finishes, and the germline J gene fills in the end. V and J are TRBV5-1 and TRBJ2-3; TRBD2 aligns across 7 bases. Trimming at V came to 0 bases and at J to 6 bases, leaving 19 bases not matched to a gene. CDR3 length equals 19 residues. Germline values: CDR1 SGHRS, CDR2 YFSETQ. The CDR3: CASSLGVGGGRFQADTQYF. The DNA read from the CDR3 is TGCGCCAGCAGCTTGGGTGTGGGCGGGGGAAGATTCCAAGCGGATACG.

Remarks on this clone: Sequencing ends 3 residues short of the CDR3 end; the germline J gene provides the rest. V and J are TRBV7-8 and TRBJ2-7; 8 bases align to TRBD2. This CDR3 comprises 16 residues. Germline loops: CDR1 SGHVS, CDR2 FQNEAQ. Trimming cost V 2 bases and J 2 bases; bases outside gene matches: 8. The CDR3 DNA, read in part, is TGTGCCAGCAGCTTACCCCCAGCGGGGGTGACCTACGAG. Its translation: CASSLPPAGVTYE. The whole CDR3 region reads CASSLPPAGVTYEQYF.

A word on this clone: The read gets to within 3 residues of the CDR3 end, and the germline J gene fills in the rest. V is TRBV18 and J is TRBJ1-2; D might be TRBD1 (6 bases). This CDR3 is built from 11 residues. Germline V CDR1 and CDR2: KGHSH, LQKENI. With 8 bases removed from V and 7 bases from J, the gap between germline ends came to 11 bases. The CDR3 loop is CASANRVGYTF. CDR3 DNA, as far as it was read: TGTGCCAGCGCGAACAGGGTTGGC.